What follows are 32 T cell receptor beta chains derived from one specimen sequenced in a study of breast tumors, draining lymph nodes, adjacent tissues. TCRdb independently ran MiXCR on the multiplex PCR reads; one entry per CDR3 protein. The repertoire has approximately 130,000 distinct CDR3 sequences, around 20% of them found once; the top ten carry about 2%. Samples came from axillary lymph nodes draining the breast cancer. Sequencing was carried out using axillary lymph node tissue. These receptors were taken from a female donor with breast cancer. Some clones in this sample may be carry-over from other donors' samples.

This clonotype was seen many times. The gene calls are TRBV9 and TRBJ2-3; D not resolved. The CDR3 runs 16 residues. In germline, CDR1 is SGDLS, CDR2 YYNGEE. V lost 0 bases and J lost 1, with 12 bases in between. The CDR3 sequence: CASSVATTAGTDTQYF. CDR3 sequence (DNA): TGTGCCAGCAGCGTAGCAACAACAGCAGGCACAGATACGCAGTATTTT.

In the case of this clonotype: Sequence at one end of the junction differs from germline and may be a read error. The rearrangement uses TRBV20-1 and TRBJ2-5; 10 bases line up with TRBD2. Germline CDR1 and CDR2: DFQATT and SNEGSKA (reference sequence). The length of the CDR3 is 13 residues. CDR3 region: CGALGLAGETQHF. The CDR3 nucleotides are TGCGGTGCACTTGGCCTAGCGGGAGAGACCCAGCACTTC.

This clonotype was recorded at least ten times. The chain joins TRBV20-1 to TRBJ2-2; unclear D gene. Germline V gene data show CDR1 as DFQATT and CDR2 as SNEGSKA (reference sequence). Deletions cut 0 bases from V and 0 bases from J, with 11 bases between. The length of the CDR3 is 16 residues. The CDR3 reads CSARDSYNANTGELFF. The CDR3 nucleotides are TGCAGTGCTAGAGATTCCTATAATGCGAACACCGGGGAGCTGTTTTTT.

The chain recombines TRBV28 with TRBJ1-4; the D gene is possibly TRBD1 (5 bases). V lost 4 bases and J lost 8, with 11 bases in between. Germline lookup yields CDR1 MDHEN and CDR2 SYDVKM. This CDR3 has 13 amino acids. CDR3 amino acids: CASSSGAVEKLFF. In DNA form, the CDR3 reads TGTGCCAGCAGTTCCGGGGCCGTCGAAAAACTGTTTTTT.

This clonotype has ten or more counts. The genes are TRBV7-9 and TRBJ2-1; tentative D call: TRBD1 (6 bases). Germline assignment: CDR1 SEHNR and CDR2 FQNEAQ (reference sequence). There are 16 residues in the CDR3. Deletions cut 1 base from V and 7 bases from J, with 17 bases between. This CDR3 is CASSLGLGAGSNEQFF. CDR3 nucleotide sequence: TGTGCCAGCAGCTTAGGGCTGGGGGCAGGCTCGAATGAGCAGTTCTTC.

The table lists this clonotype with a few counts. V is TRBV5-4 and J is TRBJ1-2; a weak D match, TRBD1 (5 bases). CDR1 is SGHNT, CDR2 YYREEE, per germline (reference sequence). V lost 1 base to trimming and J lost 8 bases, with 12 bases between them. This CDR3 spans 13 amino acids. This chain's CDR3 is CASSLWGGGGYTF. The DNA of the CDR3 is TGTGCCAGCAGCTTGTGGGGGGGGGGAGGCTACACCTTC.

Concerning this clonotype: A much larger clone sits a single nucleotide away, making a read error possible. The V and J genes are TRBV19 and TRBJ2-7; 12 bases fit TRBD2. The CDR3 extends over 18 amino acids. Germline assignment: CDR1 LNHDA and CDR2 SQIVND (reference sequence). The CDR3 here is CASSISLAGGPFGYEQHF. The DNA of the CDR3 is TGTGCCAGTAGTATTTCCCTAGCGGGAGGGCCTTTTGGCTACGAGCAGCACTTC.

In its sample, this clonotype was seen many times. The chain is built from TRBV27 and TRBJ2-1; 12 bases match TRBD2. CDR1 and CDR2 from the germline V gene are MNHEY and SMNVEV (reference sequence). The ends lost 6 bases at V and 5 bases at J; junction bases unmatched: 8. The CDR3 totals 16 residues. CDR3 sequence (DNA): TGTGCCAGCAGCCGCGGGACTAGCGGGTATAACAATGAGCAGTTCTTC. It is translated as CASSRGTSGYNNEQFF.

The table lists this clonotype with many counts. The rearrangement uses TRBV6-5 and TRBJ1-4; TRBD1 matches 7 bases. This CDR3 comprises 15 residues. Germline lookup yields CDR1 MNHEY and CDR2 SVGAGI. Trimming took 6 bases from V and 3 from J; bases not matched to a gene: 7. The CDR3 DNA reads as TGTGCCAGCAGCCGGACAGGAATGCCTAATGAAAAACTGTTTTTT. The encoded protein is CASSRTGMPNEKLFF.

In its sample, this clonotype was seen many times. The chain uses TRBV10-3 and TRBJ2-7, with 8 positions matching TRBD2. This CDR3 spans 16 amino acids. Germline assignment: CDR1 ENHRY and CDR2 SYGVKD. The V segment lost 7 bases and the J segment 6 bases; nucleotides outside the gene matches: 17. CDR3 sequence reads: CAIKPSGPHRHGEQYF. The CDR3 DNA sequence: TGTGCCATCAAGCCTAGCGGGCCCCACAGGCACGGCGAGCAGTACTTC.

This clonotype was seen at least ten times. The rearrangement links TRBV7-3 to TRBJ2-3, with unresolved D. The germline V and J ends were trimmed by 1 base and 4 bases, with 12 bases remaining between them. The CDR3 covers 15 residues. Germline CDR1 is SGHTA and CDR2 is FQGTGA. CDR3 DNA sequence: TGTGCCAGCAGCTTAAATCCCCCCCCCGCAGATACGCAGTATTTT. Encoded protein: CASSLNPPPADTQYF.

This clonotype appeared many times. The V gene is TRBV14, the J gene TRBJ1-6; TRBD1 might be the D (6 bases). The ends were cut back, 0 bases at V and 16 bases at J, with 19 bases in the middle. The CDR3 has 15 residues. Germline assignment: CDR1 SGHDN and CDR2 FVKESK. The CDR3 loop is CASSQDSSRGGLLHF. In DNA form, the CDR3 reads TGTGCCAGCAGCCAAGATTCGTCCAGGGGTGGCCTTCTCCACTTT. Together with reference TRBV14 and TRBJ1-6, the CDR3 gives the full variable domain: EAGVTQFPSHSVIEKGQTVTLRCDPISGHDNLYWYRRVMGKEIKFLLHFVKESKQDESGMPNNRFLAERTGGTYSTLKVQPAELEDSGVYFCASSQDSSRGGLLHFGNGTRLTVT.

This clonotype was picked up many times. The chain couples TRBV12-3 or TRBV12-4 to TRBJ2-1; D is uncertain. The CDR3 is 13 residues long. With 6 bases removed from V and 6 bases from J, the gap between germline ends came to 12 bases. CDR3 nucleotides: TGTGCCAGCAGCATCGGTGGAGCCAATGAGCAGTTCTTC. This gives the protein CASSIGGANEQFF.

The chain recombines TRBV12-3 or TRBV12-4 with TRBJ2-2; unclear D gene. CDR3 size: 13 residues. The germline V and J ends were trimmed by 3 bases and 4 bases, with 6 bases remaining between them. The CDR3 nucleotides read TGTGCCAGCAGTTTTCGCCTCACCGGGGAGCTGTTTTTT. It codes for CASSFRLTGELFF.

The CDR3 bases are TGTGCCAGCAGCCAAGACGCGACAGGTTTGACTGAAGCTTTCTTT. Amino acid sequence: CASSQDATGLTEAFF. V and J are TRBV3-1 and TRBJ1-1; a weak D match, TRBD1 (6 bases). The CDR3 runs 15 residues. CDR1 is LGHDT, CDR2 YNNKEL, per germline (reference sequence). V lost 0 bases and J 5 bases, leaving 13 bases between the germline ends.

This clonotype came up many times. The chain joins TRBV7-9 to TRBJ2-7; possibly TRBD1 or TRBD2 for D (6 bases each). Germline V gene lookup returns CDR1 SEHNR and CDR2 FQNEAQ (reference sequence). V shed 5 bases and J shed 3 bases, with 14 bases lying between them. The CDR3 has 14 amino acids. The CDR3 DNA reads as TGTGCCAGCAGCCGAGAAGGGGGGAACTACGAGCAGTACTTC. Its protein is CASSREGGNYEQYF.

Regarding this clonotype: A single base separates this from a much larger clone, so it may be a read error. This chain links TRBV20-1 with TRBJ2-1; 15 nucleotides agree with TRBD2. The CDR3 has 16 residues. The germline V gene encodes CDR1 DFQATT and CDR2 SNEGSKA (reference sequence). V shed 5 bases, J shed 4 bases, and the junction held 6 bases outside the gene matches. CDR3 region: CSAGRTSGRVYNEQFF. As DNA, the CDR3 is TGCAGTGCTGGACGGACTAGCGGGAGGGTATACAATGAGCAGTTCTTC.

This clonotype has ten or more counts. The chain couples TRBV10-2 to TRBJ2-1; 7 bases are shared with TRBD2. V shed 6 bases, J shed 12 bases, and the junction held 11 bases outside the gene matches. This CDR3 is 13 amino acids long. Looked up from germline, CDR1 is WSHSY and CDR2 is SAAADI. CDR3 DNA sequence: TGCGCCAGCAGCTCTAACCCGTGGGGGGGGCAGTTCTTC. Its translation: CASSSNPWGGQFF.

There are many counts of this clonotype. The chain links TRBV5-1 to TRBJ2-1; TRBD1 aligns across 10 bases. The CDR3 is 17 amino acids. The V and J ends lost 0 bases and 10 bases, in that order; junction bases with no gene match: 13. Germline CDR1 reads SGHRS; CDR2 reads YFSETQ. The CDR3 here is CASSLGSFWGQGNEQFF. DNA of the CDR3: TGCGCCAGCAGCTTGGGGTCCTTTTGGGGACAGGGGAACGAGCAGTTCTTC.

Ten or more counts support this clonotype. The V and J genes are TRBV19 and TRBJ2-1; TRBD1 matches at 9 bases. This CDR3 spans 14 amino acids. The junction had 3 bases not matched to a gene; V was cut back by 3 bases and J by 6 bases. Germline values: CDR1 LNHDA, CDR2 SQIVND (reference sequence). DNA of the CDR3: TGTGCCAGTAGTATCGGACAGGGGCCCAATGAGCAGTTCTTC. Its protein product is CASSIGQGPNEQFF.

As to this clonotype: Since a much larger clone is just one base distant, this may be a read error. The genes are TRBV3-1 and TRBJ2-5, with TRBD2 as a possible D gene (6 bases). Per germline, CDR1 LGHDT and CDR2 YNNKEL (reference sequence). There are 14 residues in the CDR3. The CDR3 is CASSYTGDRETRYF. CDR3 nucleotides: TGTGCCAGCAGTTACACCGGGGATCGGGAGACCCGGTACTTC.

There are many counts of this clonotype. The rearrangement uses TRBV6-5 and TRBJ2-7; 8 nucleotides line up with TRBD2. V was clipped by 5 bases and J by 2 bases; unmatched bases: 8. Germline V CDR1 and CDR2: MNHEY, SVGAGI. The CDR3 has 15 amino acids. The CDR3 sequence is CASSLLAAGTYEQYF. The CDR3 region has the DNA TGTGCCAGCAGTCTACTAGCGGCGGGGACCTACGAGCAGTACTTC.

On this clonotype itself: A much bigger clone sits one base away, suggesting this may be a read error. CDR3: CASSQEGVGSQPQHF. CDR3 bases: TGCGCCAGCAGCCAAGAAGGGGTTGGGAGTCAGCCCCAGCATTTT. J is TRBJ1-5 and V is TRBV4-1; the D gene is possibly TRBD1 (5 bases). The CDR3 length is 15 residues. CDR1 is MGHRA, CDR2 YSYEKL, per germline. V lost 0 bases and J lost 6, with 12 bases in between.

The chain has TRBV12-3 or TRBV12-4 and TRBJ2-4, with 8 bases fitting TRBD2. The CDR3 has 15 residues. V was clipped by 6 bases and J by 0 bases; unmatched bases: 4. The chain's CDR3 is CASRISGIAKNIQYF. The CDR3 DNA sequence: TGTGCCAGCAGGATTAGCGGGATAGCCAAAAACATTCAGTACTTC.

The genes are TRBV28 and TRBJ1-4; D is ambiguous. From germline, CDR1 is MDHEN and CDR2 SYDVKM. The CDR3 contains 15 residues. V was trimmed by 7 bases and J by 8 bases, leaving 20 bases between them. The CDR3 protein is CASIEYRDGPEKLFF. The CDR3 region has the DNA TGTGCCAGCATCGAATACCGGGATGGTCCGGAAAAACTGTTTTTT.

This clonotype was picked up many times. The chain uses TRBV6-1 and TRBJ1-3; D is ambiguous. Germline V CDR1 and CDR2: MNHNS, SASEGT. Between the trimmed V and J ends, which lost 0 bases and 6 bases, there was a span of 6 bases. This CDR3 region has 13 residues. CDR3 bases: TGTGCCAGCAGTGAAGCAGGAGTAAACACCATATATTTT. Amino acid sequence: CASSEAGVNTIYF.

Note on this clonotype: With a much larger clone just one base away, this may be a read error. The rearrangement joins TRBV2 to TRBJ2-5; possibly TRBD1 for D (6 bases). The germline CDR1 and CDR2 sequences are SNHLY and FYNNEI. This CDR3 contains 13 residues. CDR3 sequence (DNA): TGTGCCAGCAATCCGACAGGTCAAGAGACCCGGTACTTC. Translated, it gives CASNPTGQETRYF.

This clonotype was recorded many times. The chain has TRBV20-1 and TRBJ2-7; 9 nucleotides align to TRBD1. The CDR3 has 13 residues. V lost 6 bases and J lost 2; bases outside the gene matches: 5. Germline loops: CDR1 DFQATT, CDR2 SNEGSKA (reference sequence). The CDR3 nucleotides read TGCAGTGCGCTCGACAGGGGGACCTACGAGCAGTACTTC. This gives the protein CSALDRGTYEQYF.

DNA for the CDR3: TGTGCCATCAGGGACGAGGTAGTAGGGCACGGCTACACCTTC. It yields the protein CAIRDEVVGHGYTF. The V call is TRBV10-3, the J call TRBJ1-2; D unresolved. The CDR3 consists of 14 residues. Deletions cut 6 bases from V and 8 bases from J, with 19 bases between. Germline V gene data show CDR1 as ENHRY and CDR2 as SYGVKD.

This clonotype came up many times. The chain employs TRBV27 and TRBJ2-7, with a weak D call TRBD2 (6 bases). The CDR3 has 14 residues. The V gene lost 4 bases and the J gene lost 3 bases, with 13 bases spanning the gap. From germline, CDR1 is MNHEY and CDR2 SMNVEV (reference sequence). The CDR3 spells CASSSSGLSYEQYF. The CDR3 nucleotides read TGTGCCAGCAGTTCCTCGGGACTGAGCTACGAGCAGTACTTC.

The CDR3 DNA reads as TGTGCCAGCAGCCCGGGGGGACGTCACTATGGCTACACCTTC. This encodes CASSPGGRHYGYTF. This chain connects TRBV6-5 to TRBJ1-2; D possibly corresponds to TRBD1 (5 bases). Germline-derived CDR1 and CDR2 are MNHEY and SVGAGI. V was trimmed by 6 bases and J by 3 bases, leaving 14 bases between them. The CDR3 has 14 residues.

V and J are TRBV6-6 and TRBJ2-2; D unresolved. Germline assignment: CDR1 MNHNY and CDR2 SVGAGI (reference sequence). V lost 6 bases and J lost 6, with 11 bases in between. The CDR3 is 13 amino acids. The CDR3 sequence: CASSRAVPGELFF. Written as DNA, the CDR3 is TGTGCCAGCAGCAGAGCCGTCCCCGGGGAGCTGTTTTTT.